This is a list of T cell receptor beta chains from one sample in a study of cytomegalovirus exposure and HLA in healthy donors. Here immunoSEQ multiplex PCR was the method, and the copy in TCRdb shows in-frame clones only, minus some. The top ten hold about 1.9% of the sample, which has more than 95,000 clones, about four fifths seen once. Sequenced input: PBMCs. The source of these receptors is a man between 25 and 39 years old in good health and CMV-seronegative. CDR3s include the opening cysteine and the closing phenylalanine or tryptophan. The D gene is left open where the match is weak. Not every row has a clone size; where given, it reads once, few, many or a size class.

CDR3 protein,CDR3 DNA,D gene,clone size,J gene,V gene
CASSPGGGEQYF,TGTGCCAGCAGTCCAGGAGGCGGCGAGCAGTACTTC,.,.,TRBJ2-7,TRBV25-1
CASSLPGTGFYEQYF,TGTGCCAGCAGTCTCCCCGGGACAGGGTTCTACGAGCAGTACTTC,TRBD1,.,TRBJ2-7,TRBV28
CASSQPGLSYNEQFF,TGCGCCAGCAGCCAGCCGGGACTGAGCTACAATGAGCAGTTCTTC,.,.,TRBJ2-1,TRBV4-1
CASSLAGTGDQPQHF,TGCGCCAGCAGCTTGGCCGGGACAGGGGATCAGCCCCAGCATTTT,TRBD1,.,TRBJ1-5,TRBV5-1
CASRRGGPRETQYF,TGCGCCAGCAGAAGGGGGGGGCCTAGAGAGACCCAGTACTTC,.,once,TRBJ2-5,TRBV5-1
CASSSTGGDSSYEQYF,TGTGCCAGCAGTTCTACCGGGGGAGACAGCTCCTACGAGCAGTACTTC,.,.,TRBJ2-7,TRBV6-6
CASSKGLAGGSGANVLTF,TGTGCCAGCAGCAAAGGACTAGCGGGAGGATCAGGGGCCAACGTCCTGACTTTC,.,.,TRBJ2-6,TRBV21-1
CASTWGESYEQYF,TGTGCCAGCACTTGGGGCGAGTCCTACGAGCAGTACTTC,.,.,TRBJ2-7,TRBV2
CASTYGGANYGYTF,TGTGCCAGCACCTACGGGGGAGCTAACTATGGCTACACCTTC,.,.,TRBJ1-2,TRBV5-6
CATSRDSTYNEQFF,TGTGCCACCTCCCGGGACTCAACCTACAATGAGCAGTTCTTC,.,.,TRBJ2-1,TRBV6-5
CASSVLTGGEQFF,TGTGCCAGCAGCGTACTAACAGGTGGTGAGCAGTTCTTC,.,.,TRBJ2-1,TRBV9
CASSQQGNTEAFF,TGCGCCAGCAGCCAACAGGGGAACACTGAAGCTTTCTTT,.,.,TRBJ1-1,TRBV5-1
CASSLLGLTEETQYF,TGTGCCAGCAGCCTCTTAGGTTTGACAGAAGAGACCCAGTACTTC,.,.,TRBJ2-5,TRBV5-6
CASSSFGELFF,TGTGCCAGCAGCAGTTTCGGGGAGCTGTTTTTT,.,few,TRBJ2-2,TRBV2
CASSSAGTSDHEQYF,TGTGCCAGCAGTTCCGCCGGGACTAGCGACCACGAGCAGTACTTC,TRBD2,.,TRBJ2-7,TRBV28
CASSFAESGSYEQYF,TGTGCCAGCAGCTTCGCGGAGAGCGGCTCCTACGAGCAGTACTTC,.,.,TRBJ2-7,TRBV6-5
CASSLNRGTGELFF,TGTGCCAGCAGCTTAAATCGGGGAACCGGGGAGCTGTTTTTT,.,.,TRBJ2-2,TRBV7-3
CASSTRQGTTEAFF,TGTGCCAGCAGCACCCGACAGGGGACCACTGAAGCTTTCTTT,TRBD1,once,TRBJ1-1,TRBV11-2
CASSLARTTDTQYF,TGTGCCAGCAGCTTAGCGCGTACCACAGATACGCAGTATTTT,.,.,TRBJ2-3,TRBV7-9
CASTSGSLAKNIQYF,TGTGCCAGTACTTCCGGGTCTCTAGCCAAAAACATTCAGTACTTC,.,.,TRBJ2-4,TRBV19
CASSIDRGSDTEAFF,TGTGCCAGTAGTATAGACAGGGGCTCGGACACTGAAGCTTTCTTT,.,.,TRBJ1-1,TRBV19
CASSKTGPQETQYF,TGTGCCAGCAGCAAGACAGGGCCACAAGAGACCCAGTACTTC,TRBD1,.,TRBJ2-5,TRBV9
CASRPTTGTSAVEQFF,TGCGCCAGCCGGCCTACCACCGGGACTAGCGCAGTTGAGCAGTTCTTC,TRBD2,.,TRBJ2-1,TRBV5-1
CASSYSGTSGRYEQYF,TGTGCCAGCAGTTACTCAGGGACTAGCGGGAGGTACGAGCAGTACTTC,TRBD2,.,TRBJ2-7,TRBV6-5
CASSLGAGSGTGELFF,TGTGCCAGCAGCTTGGGGGCGGGCAGTGGGACCGGGGAGCTGTTTTTT,.,.,TRBJ2-2,TRBV5-4
CASSVGQGDQPQHF,TGCGCCAGCAGCGTGGGACAGGGGGACCAGCCCCAGCATTTT,TRBD1,.,TRBJ1-5,TRBV5-1
CAGEKERGGLTDTQYF,TGTGCCGGAGAAAAAGAGCGGGGGGGCCTTACAGATACGCAGTATTTT,TRBD2,.,TRBJ2-3,TRBV30
CAWSRGGGTDTQYF,TGTGCCTGGAGTAGAGGGGGGGGCACAGATACGCAGTATTTT,.,.,TRBJ2-3,TRBV30
CAGSNTEAFF,TGCGCGGGGAGCAACACTGAAGCTTTCTTT,.,.,TRBJ1-1,TRBV4-3
CASRGPNTGELFF,TGTGCCAGCAGGGGCCCGAACACCGGGGAGCTGTTTTTT,.,.,TRBJ2-2,TRBV6-5